The 7 T cell receptor beta chains given below trace back to one sample, sequenced in a study of vaccination and CD4 T cells after COVID-19. Treatment in this sample: roughly ten-day PBMC culture with coronavirus spike peptide pools or control peptides (ViraFEST assay). No cognate antigen is known for these TCRs. Once obtained from cultured CD4+ T cells, the DNA was sequenced using the Oncomine TCR Beta short-read assay. TCRdb fed the PCR reads into MiXCR, producing one record per CDR3 protein. The sample has 17,000 or so distinct CDR3 sequences, around 29% seen once; the top ten hold 15% to 18%. Source material: cultured CD4+ T cells from blood. All receptors derive from a human donor with COVID-19.

By sample share, this clonotype is medium-sized. This chain uses TRBV20-1 with TRBJ2-3; TRBD2 agrees at 14 bases. Unmatched junction bases numbered 4, after V lost 1 base and J lost 4 bases. The germline V gene has CDR1 DFQATT and CDR2 SNEGSKA (reference sequence). The CDR3 spans 16 residues. The chain's CDR3 is CSARGRLAGGADTQYF. DNA for the CDR3: TGCAGTGCTAGAGGGAGACTAGCGGGGGGGGCAGATACGCAGTATTTT.

The J gene is TRBJ1-1, the V gene TRBV28; D might be TRBD1 (5 bases). Germline V gives CDR1 MDHEN, CDR2 SYDVKM. CDR3 length: 11 amino acids. Deletions cut 5 bases from V and 6 bases from J, with 7 bases between. The DNA for the CDR3 is TGTGCCAGCAGTGGGGGTTCTGAAGCTTTCTTT. The encoded protein is CASSGGSEAFF.

This clonotype was observed a few times. The chain uses TRBV28 and TRBJ1-5; D call uncertain. Trimming took 5 bases from V and 5 from J, leaving 19 bases between them. Germline assignment: CDR1 MDHEN and CDR2 SYDVKM. The CDR3 consists of 16 residues. The CDR3 DNA follows: TGTGCCAGCAGTCCTCGTGTAGCCCCCCCCGATCAGCCCCAGCATTTT. The encoded protein is CASSPRVAPPDQPQHF.

The chain carries TRBV25-1 and TRBJ2-3; no definite D call. Trimming pared 3 bases from V and 0 bases from J, leaving 7 bases between. Germline V gene lookup returns CDR1 MGHDK and CDR2 SYGVNS. The CDR3 is 14 residues long. The CDR3 nucleotides read TGTGCCAGCAGTGAGGGCCCTAGCACAGATACGCAGTATTTT. The encoded protein is CASSEGPSTDTQYF.

This clonotype turned up a few times. The chain combines TRBV7-9 with TRBJ2-7; 8 positions agree with TRBD1. V gave up 8 bases and J gave up 2 bases; unmatched junction bases: 2. CDR1 and CDR2 (germline): SEHNR, FQNEAQ (reference sequence). The CDR3 length is 12 residues. This chain's CDR3 is CASGQGPYEQYF. CDR3 bases: TGTGCCAGCGGACAGGGCCCCTACGAGCAGTACTTC.

The genes are TRBV5-6 and TRBJ2-5; D not certain. This CDR3 spans 14 amino acids. V was clipped by 3 bases and J by 5 bases, with 14 bases between them. Per the germline V gene, CDR1 is SGHDT and CDR2 is YYEEEE. In nucleotides, the CDR3 is TGTGCCAGCAGCTCCAGGATGGTTTCTGAGACCCAGTACTTC. It encodes CASSSRMVSETQYF.

This clonotype occurred a few times. The chain uses TRBV20-1 and TRBJ2-1; 9 nucleotides align to TRBD2. After removal of 3 bases from V and 2 bases from J, the junction contained 11 bases not matched to a gene. Per the germline V gene, CDR1 is DFQATT and CDR2 is SNEGSKA (reference sequence). The CDR3 length is 17 residues. For the CDR3, the DNA is TGCAGTGCTAGCCCCGGTGGTAGCGGGGGAACCTACAATGAGCAGTTCTTC. It codes for CSASPGGSGGTYNEQFF.